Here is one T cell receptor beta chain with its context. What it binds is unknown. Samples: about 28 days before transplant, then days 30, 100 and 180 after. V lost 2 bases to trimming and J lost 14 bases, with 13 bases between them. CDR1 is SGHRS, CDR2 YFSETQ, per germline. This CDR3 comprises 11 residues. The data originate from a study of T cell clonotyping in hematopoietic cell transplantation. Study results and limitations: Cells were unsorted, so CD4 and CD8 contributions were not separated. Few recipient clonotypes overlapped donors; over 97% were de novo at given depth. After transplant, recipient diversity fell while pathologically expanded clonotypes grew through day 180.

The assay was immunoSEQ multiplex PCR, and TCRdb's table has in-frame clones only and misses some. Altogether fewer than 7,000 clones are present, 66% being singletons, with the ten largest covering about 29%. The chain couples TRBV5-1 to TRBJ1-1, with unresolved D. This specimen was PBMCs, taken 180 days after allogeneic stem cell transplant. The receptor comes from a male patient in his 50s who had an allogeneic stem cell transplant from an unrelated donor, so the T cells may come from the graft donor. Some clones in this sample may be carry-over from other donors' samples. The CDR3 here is CASSLASELFF. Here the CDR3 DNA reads TGCGCCAGCAGCTTAGCTTCAGAACTCTTCTTT.